The 31 T cell receptor beta chains reported below all come from one sample, sequenced in a study of CD8+CD57+ T cells in acquired aplastic anemia. Both TCR beta VDJ combination and CDR3 sequence profiling were carried out. Genomic DNA was the template for this profiling. TCRdb analysed the reads with MiXCR anew, one entry per CDR3 protein. The sample shows hundreds of thousands of distinct CDR3 sequences, around 68% of them seen only once. Source material: sorted CD4+, CD8+, or CD8+CD57+ T cells (not recorded which) from PBMCs. Every receptor here comes from a human donor in good health, serving as a control.

The rearrangement links TRBV5-1 to TRBJ1-6; D not resolved. This CDR3 comprises 15 residues. The V gene's germline CDR1 is SGHRS and CDR2 YFSETQ. Trimming shortened V by 5 bases and J by 9 bases, and 18 bases separated the two germline ends. The CDR3 spells CASRLYRELASPLHF. The CDR3 nucleotides read TGCGCCAGCAGGCTTTACCGGGAACTAGCTTCACCCCTCCACTTT.

Of note for this clonotype: One end of the junction varies from germline; a read error may be responsible. J is TRBJ1-2 and V is TRBV5-4; the D is unclear. Germline CDR1 reads SGHNT; CDR2 reads YYREEE (reference sequence). This CDR3 has 13 amino acids. CDR3 sequence: CASSATAHYGYTF. Here the CDR3 DNA reads TGCGCCAGCAGCGCCACCGCCCACTATGGCTACACCTTC.

This clonotype has just a few counts. The chain joins TRBV9 to TRBJ2-6, with no clear D. The germline CDR1 and CDR2 sequences are SGDLS and YYNGEE. The CDR3 sequence is 17 residues long. V gave up 2 bases and J gave up 0 bases, with 12 bases separating them. For the CDR3, the DNA is TGTGCCAGCAGCGTGGGCAACTTCCGCTCTGGGGCCAACGTCCTGACTTTC. Encoded protein: CASSVGNFRSGANVLTF.

About this clonotype itself: A much larger clone sits a single nucleotide away, making a read error possible. The V and J genes are TRBV9 and TRBJ1-2; D remains ambiguous. This CDR3 is built from 15 residues. The germline CDR1 and CDR2 sequences are SGDLS and YYNGEE. The V end was cut by 4 bases, the J end by 4 bases, with 17 bases between. The CDR3 loop is CASSLTLHRRYGYTF. DNA for the CDR3: TGTGCCAGCAGCTTAACCTTACATAGGCGCTATGGCTACACCTTC.

On this clonotype itself: This sequence may be a read error, since a much larger clone differs from it by one base. The rearrangement joins TRBV4-3 to TRBJ2-5, with 8 bases identical to TRBD1. Germline CDR1 is LGHNA and CDR2 is YSLEER. This CDR3 spans 15 amino acids. In DNA form, the CDR3 reads TGCGCCAACAGCCAATACCTAACAGGGGGAGAGACCCAGTACTTC. Translated, it gives CANSQYLTGGETQYF.

Details on this clonotype: Mismatch with germline at one junction end may stem from a read error. The V gene is TRBV9, the J gene TRBJ2-7, with D uncertain. Per the germline V gene, CDR1 is SGDLS and CDR2 is YYNGEE. This CDR3 contains 11 residues. The CDR3 DNA is TGTGCCAGCACCAGCCGCACGGAGCAGAACTTC. It translates to CASTSRTEQNF.

As for this clonotype: The missing conserved phenylalanine or tryptophan at the end of this CDR3 makes a read error likely. The DNA is omitted, as the CDR3 cannot be located on it reliably, and the CDR3 follows TCRdb's listing. The chain links TRBV7-6 to TRBJ2-7; whether TRBD2, the table's D call, matches the DNA was not checked. Including both end residues, the CDR3 is 13 amino acids long. Germline values: CDR1 SGHVS, CDR2 FNYEAQ. CDR3: CASSLEAGAAHAL.

As to this clonotype: At one end the junction does not follow the germline gene, possibly because of a read error. The chain uses TRBV7-3 and TRBJ1-5; unclear D gene. CDR1 SGHTA and CDR2 FQGTGA come from the germline V gene. CDR3 length: 12 amino acids. In DNA form, the CDR3 reads TGTGCCAGCAGTATTAGCAATCAGACCCAGTACTTT. The encoded protein is CASSISNQTQYF. Complete variable domain (other parts from reference TRBV7-3 and TRBJ1-5): GAGVSQTPSNKVTEKGKYVELRCDPISGHTALYWYRQSLGQGPEFLIYFQGTGAADDSGLPNDRFFAVRPEGSVSTLKIQRTERGDSAVYLCASSISNQTQYFGDGTRLSIL.

As regards this clonotype: The conserved final phenylalanine or tryptophan is absent from the CDR3, which likely points to a read error. Because the CDR3's place on the DNA is in doubt, the DNA is left out and the CDR3 is given as listed by TCRdb. The chain carries TRBV29-1 and TRBJ1-2; the table's D call, TRBD1, was not checked against the DNA. From germline, CDR1 is SQVTM and CDR2 ANQGSEA. From its first to its last residue, the CDR3 has 14 amino acids. The CDR3 loop reads CSAGCLGQGEGYTG.

On this clonotype itself: Likely a read error: the CDR3 ends without its conserved phenylalanine or tryptophan. V gene TRBV15 combines with J gene TRBJ2-7; the D is unclear. Germline CDR1 is LNHNV and CDR2 is YYDKDF (reference sequence). This CDR3 spans 13 amino acids. Trimming stripped 5 bases from V and 3 bases from J, with 11 bases between. The CDR3 is CATSGTIGYEQYI. DNA for the CDR3: TGTGCCACCAGCGGAACTATCGGCTACGAGCAGTACATC.

V and J are TRBV2 and TRBJ1-3; D gene uncertain. With 7 bases removed from V and 1 base from J, the gap between germline ends came to 5 bases. This CDR3 contains 12 residues. CDR1 is SNHLY and CDR2 is FYNNEI in the germline V gene. This CDR3 reads CASTGSGNTIYF. In DNA form, the CDR3 reads TGTGCCAGCACCGGGTCTGGAAACACCATATATTTT.

In regard to this clonotype: Being one base from a much bigger clone, this may be a read error. The chain combines TRBV7-8 with TRBJ1-1; D uncertain. V shed 6 bases and J shed 3 bases, with 14 bases lying between them. Germline lookup yields CDR1 SGHVS and CDR2 FQNEAQ. CDR3 size: 14 residues. The CDR3 spells CASSRFLRHTEAFF. CDR3 nucleotides: TGTGCCAGCAGTCGCTTTTTACGTCACACTGAAGCTTTCTTT.

A note on this clonotype: In this CDR3 the conserved last residue, phenylalanine or tryptophan, is missing, so a read error is likely. The chain employs TRBV2 and TRBJ2-5; weak D call: TRBD1 (5 bases). This CDR3 has 18 amino acids. In germline, CDR1 is SNHLY, CDR2 FYNNEI. The CDR3 sequence: CASKRAPQGRTIQETQYS. In nucleotides, the CDR3 is TGCGCAAGCAAAAGGGCCCCCCAGGGCAGGACGATCCAAGAGACCCAGTACTCC.

With regard to this clonotype: The conserved final phenylalanine or tryptophan is absent from the CDR3, which likely points to a read error. The DNA is left out, because the CDR3 cannot be placed on it with certainty; the CDR3 is given as TCRdb lists it. This rearrangement joins TRBV11-3 to TRBJ2-7; the table calls TRBD2, which could not be checked here. Germline values: CDR1 SGHNT, CDR2 YENEEA. The CDR3 is 8 amino acids in total, end residues counted. The CDR3 protein is CASSRRTS.

The J gene is TRBJ1-2, the V gene TRBV10-3; D uncertain. V was pared by 3 bases and J by 3 bases, with 11 bases between. Germline V gene data show CDR1 as ENHRY and CDR2 as SYGVKD. The CDR3 runs to 14 residues. The CDR3 protein is CAISDSDNYYGYTF. As DNA, the CDR3 is TGTGCCATCAGTGACTCAGATAATTACTATGGCTACACCTTC.

Points on this clonotype: Mismatch with germline at one junction end may stem from a read error. This chain joins TRBV29-1 and TRBJ2-1; D is unresolved. Germline CDR1 is SQVTM and CDR2 is ANQGSEA. This CDR3 spans 13 amino acids. The CDR3 region is CSASPPLGNEQCF. The CDR3 DNA sequence: TGCAGTGCTAGTCCACCGTTGGGTAATGAGCAGTGCTTC.

Details on this clonotype: An end of the junction does not agree with germline; a read error may underlie this. The V call is TRBV7-2, the J call TRBJ2-5; unclear D gene. There are 19 residues in the CDR3. CDR1 is SGHTA and CDR2 is FQGNSA in the germline V gene. This CDR3 reads CASSLYLPPITKSMETQYF. In nucleotides, the CDR3 is TGCGCCAGCAGCTTATACCTCCCCCCTATTACGAAGTCGATGGAGACCCAGTACTTC. Looking up the rest from reference TRBV7-2 and TRBJ2-5 gives the full variable domain: GAGVSQSPSNKVTEKGKDVELRCDPISGHTALYWYRQSLGQGLEFLIYFQGNSAPDKSGLPSDRFSAERTGGSVSTLTIQRTQQEDSAVYLCASSLYLPPITKSMETQYFGPGTRLLVL.

This clonotype was counted at least ten times. The J gene is TRBJ1-2, the V gene TRBV4-1; 7 nucleotides line up with TRBD1. The V segment lost 2 bases and the J segment 7 bases; nucleotides outside the gene matches: 16. The CDR3 is 17 amino acids. Per the germline V gene, CDR1 is MGHRA and CDR2 is YSYEKL. The CDR3 loop is CASSQPPGAGGSRGYTF. The CDR3, as DNA: TGCGCCAGCAGCCAACCACCCGGGGCAGGGGGTTCTCGTGGCTACACCTTC.

Only a few counts were recorded for this clonotype. The chain links TRBV7-2 to TRBJ1-6; no reliable D call. This CDR3 has 13 amino acids. Looked up from germline, CDR1 is SGHTA and CDR2 is FQGNSA. V was clipped by 5 bases and J by 7 bases, with 9 bases between them. The CDR3 DNA sequence: TGTGCCAGCAGCAGACCTGGGAATTCACCCCTCCACTTT. This sequence encodes CASSRPGNSPLHF.

With respect to this clonotype: The junction shows a germline mismatch at one end, possibly a read error. This sequence joins TRBV9 and TRBJ2-7; D may be TRBD1 or TRBD2 (6 bases each). This CDR3 contains 14 residues. Germline values: CDR1 SGDLS, CDR2 YYNGEE. Written as DNA, the CDR3 is TGTGCCAGCAGCGACGGGACTGGGACAACACAGGAAGACTTC. Encoded protein: CASSDGTGTTQEDF.

The V and J genes are TRBV7-2 and TRBJ2-1; TRBD1 or TRBD2 may be the D gene (5 bases each). The CDR3 has 14 amino acids. Per the germline V gene, CDR1 is SGHTA and CDR2 is FQGNSA. V was cut by 4 bases and J by 16 bases, with 23 bases left in between. The CDR3 sequence: CASSSKGSYEQYFF. As DNA, the CDR3 is TGTGCCAGCAGCTCCAAGGGGAGCTACGAGCAGTACTTCTTC.

DNA for the CDR3: TGTGCCAGCAGCTTCCGGTACGGGGTAGAAACCCCCAAATATTTT. Its translation: CASSFRYGVETPKYF. V usage is TRBV7-3 and J usage is TRBJ1-3; D gene unclear. V was cut by 3 bases and J by 15 bases, with 24 bases left in between. In germline, CDR1 is SGHTA, CDR2 FQGTGA. The CDR3 contains 15 residues.

The chain links TRBV19 to TRBJ2-5; 8 positions agree with TRBD2. With V trimmed by 4 bases and J by 11 bases, 9 bases remained unmatched. The CDR3 is 13 amino acids. Germline CDR1 is LNHDA and CDR2 is SQIVND (reference sequence). The DNA of the CDR3 is TGTGCCAGTAGTAAACGGGGGGGGGACGCACAGTACTTC. Protein product: CASSKRGGDAQYF.

A word on this clonotype: As the CDR3 is not closed by the conserved phenylalanine or tryptophan, this likely results from a read error. CDR3: CASSLNLGPGYNEQFS. For the CDR3, the DNA is TGTGCCAGCAGCTTGAATCTGGGGCCCGGATACAATGAGCAGTTCTCC. The genes are TRBV5-4 and TRBJ2-1; D is perhaps TRBD1 (5 bases). This CDR3 spans 16 amino acids. Per the germline V gene, CDR1 is SGHNT and CDR2 is YYREEE (reference sequence). Deletions cut 1 base from V and 4 bases from J, with 15 bases between.

V usage is TRBV10-2 and J usage is TRBJ1-5, with 9 positions matching TRBD1. From germline, CDR1 is WSHSY and CDR2 SAAADI. CDR3 length equals 14 residues. The V and J ends lost 6 bases and 6 bases, in that order; junction bases with no gene match: 6. The CDR3 here is CASRGQGWTQPQHF. The CDR3 DNA sequence: TGCGCCAGCAGGGGACAGGGTTGGACTCAGCCCCAGCATTTT.

This clonotype appeared a few times. CDR3 protein: CASSGQLTDTQYF. CDR3 in DNA: TGTGCCAGCAGTGGACAGCTCACAGATACGCAGTATTTT. V gene TRBV2 combines with J gene TRBJ2-3, with D possibly TRBD1 on 5 matching bases. The CDR3 spans 13 residues. Germline assignment: CDR1 SNHLY and CDR2 FYNNEI. Trimming cost V 4 bases and J 2 bases, with 7 bases left between them.

This clonotype was seen a few times. This rearrangement joins TRBV10-3 to TRBJ1-4; TRBD1 matches at 12 bases. The CDR3 spans 16 residues. With 5 bases clipped from V and 0 bases from J, the junction kept 1 base outside the gene matches. Germline CDR1 reads ENHRY; CDR2 reads SYGVKD. In nucleotides, the CDR3 is TGTGCCATCAGTCGGGACAGGGGGCCAACTAATGAAAAACTGTTTTTT. Translating it yields CAISRDRGPTNEKLFF.

On this clonotype itself: Sequence at one end of the junction differs from germline and may be a read error. The chain links TRBV25-1 to TRBJ2-1; 7 bases align to TRBD2. Per germline, CDR1 MGHDK and CDR2 SYGVNS. The CDR3 spans 16 residues. The CDR3 sequence: CSISPARGGTFDEQFF. The CDR3 DNA is TGCTCCATCAGCCCGGCTCGGGGAGGGACTTTTGATGAGCAGTTCTTC.

The table lists this clonotype with a count of one. The chain combines TRBV7-9 with TRBJ2-1; perhaps TRBD1 as D (5 bases). Trimming removed 6 bases from V and 7 bases from J, with 16 bases in between. This CDR3 contains 14 residues. CDR1 SEHNR and CDR2 FQNEAQ come from the germline V gene (reference sequence). The CDR3 DNA reads as TGTGCCAGCAGTTTCCTGCGACAGACAAATGAGCAGTTCTTC. It codes for CASSFLRQTNEQFF.

This clonotype was recorded once. The gene calls are TRBV2 and TRBJ1-2; the match to TRBD1 covers 8 bases. The CDR3 has 12 residues. From germline, CDR1 is SNHLY and CDR2 FYNNEI. Trimming cost V 8 bases and J 13 bases; bases outside gene matches: 12. The CDR3 DNA is TGTGCCAGCGGATCAGGGGGCTATGCCTGCACCTTC. As protein: CASGSGGYACTF.

V is TRBV2 and J is TRBJ1-1, with 8 nucleotides matching TRBD1. Per germline, CDR1 SNHLY and CDR2 FYNNEI. This CDR3 is built from 13 residues. Unmatched junction bases numbered 2, after V lost 4 bases and J lost 4 bases. CDR3 bases: TGTGCCAGCAGTGCGGACAGGGCCACTGAAGCTTTCTTT. Translation: CASSADRATEAFF.